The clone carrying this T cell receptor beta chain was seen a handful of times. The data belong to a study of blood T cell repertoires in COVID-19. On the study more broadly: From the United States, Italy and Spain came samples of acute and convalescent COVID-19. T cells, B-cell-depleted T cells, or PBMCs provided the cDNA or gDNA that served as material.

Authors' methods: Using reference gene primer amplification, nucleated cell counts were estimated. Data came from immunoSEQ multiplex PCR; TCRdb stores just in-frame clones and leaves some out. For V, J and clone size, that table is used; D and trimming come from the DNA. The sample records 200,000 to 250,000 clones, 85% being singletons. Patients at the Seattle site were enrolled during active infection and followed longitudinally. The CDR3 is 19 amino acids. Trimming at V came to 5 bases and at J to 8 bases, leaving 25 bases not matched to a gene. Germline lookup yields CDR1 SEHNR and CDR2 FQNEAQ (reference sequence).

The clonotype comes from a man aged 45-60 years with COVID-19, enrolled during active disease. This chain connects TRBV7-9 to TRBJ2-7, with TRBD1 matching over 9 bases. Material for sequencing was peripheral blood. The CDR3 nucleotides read TGTGCCAGCAGCCCAAGTAATCCCGAACGGGGACAGGGTCGCGTGCAGCAGTACTTC. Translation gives CASSPSNPERGQGRVQQYF.